This entry lists 15 T cell receptor beta chains sequenced from one sample in a study of T-cell reconstitution after alpha-beta-depleted transplantation in children. The TCRbeta library incorporated unique molecular identifiers. MiXCR, applied by TCRdb to the PCR reads, yields one record per CDR3 protein. The sample yields just over 950,000 distinct CDR3 sequences, about 29% seen once. This specimen was PBMCs, mostly from graft donor cells, taken 360 days after TCRalphabeta/CD19-depleted stem cell transplant. The receptor source for this set is a boy under two years old who had a stem cell transplant for SCID, so the T cells may come from the graft donor.

This clonotype was counted a few times. The chain has TRBV2 and TRBJ2-1; tentative D call: TRBD2 (5 bases). The CDR3 extends over 16 amino acids. Germline V lookup: CDR1 SNHLY, CDR2 FYNNEI. The germline V and J ends were trimmed by 2 bases and 4 bases, with 15 bases remaining between them. In nucleotides, the CDR3 is TGTGCCAGCAGTGAAACAGCTAGCCCCCGGTACAATGAGCAGTTCTTC. The encoded protein is CASSETASPRYNEQFF.

The genes are TRBV10-2 and TRBJ2-3; the D gene is possibly TRBD2 (6 bases). Germline-derived CDR1 and CDR2 are WSHSY and SAAADI. CDR3 length equals 12 residues. V shed 4 bases and J shed 7 bases, with 9 bases lying between them. The CDR3 DNA reads as TGCGCCAGCAGTGGGGACTGGCATACGCAGTATTTT. Protein product: CASSGDWHTQYF.

This clonotype showed up many times. The chain links TRBV28 to TRBJ2-3, with D unclear. Germline V CDR1 and CDR2: MDHEN, SYDVKM. Trimming shortened V by 5 bases and J by 9 bases, and 6 bases separated the two germline ends. This CDR3 region has 10 residues. CDR3 in amino acids: CASSRWTQYF. For the CDR3, the DNA is TGTGCCAGCAGTCGGTGGACGCAGTATTTT.

This sequence joins TRBV15 and TRBJ2-7; perhaps TRBD1 as D (6 bases). The CDR3 is 12 residues long. Trimming pared 6 bases from V and 3 bases from J, leaving 9 bases between. Germline loops: CDR1 LNHNV, CDR2 YYDKDF (reference sequence). For the CDR3, the DNA is TGTGCCACCAGATCGGACAGCTACGAGCAGTACTTC. Residues: CATRSDSYEQYF.

A few counts support this clonotype. V gene TRBV3-1 combines with J gene TRBJ1-2, with D possibly matching TRBD1 (6 bases). Germline CDR1 is LGHDT and CDR2 is YNNKEL (reference sequence). The germline V and J ends were trimmed by 5 bases and 4 bases, with 14 bases remaining between them. The CDR3 length is 14 residues. The DNA for the CDR3 is TGTGCCAGCAGCGAGAGGACAGCAGGCTATGGCTACACCTTC. Translating it yields CASSERTAGYGYTF.

The rearrangement joins TRBV3-1 to TRBJ2-3; D assignment may be TRBD1 or TRBD2 (7 bases each). The CDR3 loop spans 15 amino acids. V dropped 11 bases and J dropped 6 bases, with 24 bases sitting between them. Germline V gene data show CDR1 as LGHDT and CDR2 as YNNKEL (reference sequence). Here the CDR3 reads CASSQLQGGGDTQYF. The CDR3 DNA is TGTGCCTCCAGCCAACTGCAGGGAGGGGGCGATACGCAGTATTTT.

CDR3 loop: CASSLGVDGYTF. The CDR3 region has the DNA TGTGCCAGCAGCTTAGGGGTGGACGGCTACACCTTC. The V gene is TRBV7-8, the J gene TRBJ1-2; no reliable D call. Germline V CDR1 and CDR2: SGHVS, FQNEAQ. V was clipped by 1 base and J by 8 bases, with 8 bases between them. The CDR3 has 12 amino acids.

The J gene is TRBJ2-2, the V gene TRBV7-3; TRBD1 might be the D (6 bases). This CDR3 has 17 amino acids. CDR1 is SGHTA, CDR2 FQGTGA, per germline. V was clipped by 3 bases and J by 5 bases, with 19 bases between them. The CDR3 region is CASSFRSPQGWTGELFF. CDR3 coding DNA: TGTGCCAGCAGCTTTCGGTCCCCACAGGGATGGACCGGGGAGCTGTTTTTT.

The rearrangement uses TRBV20-1 and TRBJ1-1; D may be TRBD1 (5 bases). V was pared by 6 bases and J by 1 base, with 15 bases between. This CDR3 is 14 amino acids long. Germline V gene data show CDR1 as DFQATT and CDR2 as SNEGSKA (reference sequence). CDR3 sequence reads: CSAGFWGRNTEAFF. The CDR3 DNA sequence: TGCAGTGCCGGCTTTTGGGGGAGGAACACTGAAGCTTTCTTT.

The chain links TRBV5-1 to TRBJ2-7; weak D call: TRBD1 (6 bases). CDR3 size: 17 residues. The germline CDR1 and CDR2 sequences are SGHRS and YFSETQ. The V end lost 3 bases, the J end lost 4 bases, and 23 bases lay between the germline ends. CDR3 amino acids: CASSSGTNFFTGYEQYF. Written as DNA, the CDR3 is TGCGCCAGCAGCTCCGGGACAAATTTCTTTACGGGTTACGAGCAGTACTTC.

This chain joins TRBV20-1 and TRBJ2-1, with 13 bases that match TRBD2. The ends lost 0 bases at V and 10 bases at J; junction bases unmatched: 9. The CDR3 is 16 amino acids. CDR1 is DFQATT and CDR2 is SNEGSKA in the germline V gene (reference sequence). The CDR3 reads CSARDLPGLAGREQFF. CDR3 nucleotides: TGCAGTGCTAGAGACCTACCGGGACTAGCGGGGCGGGAGCAGTTCTTC.

The rearrangement uses TRBV10-3 and TRBJ2-1; 12 bases are a match to TRBD2. The germline gives CDR1 ENHRY, CDR2 SYGVKD. This CDR3 comprises 14 residues. J was trimmed by 3 bases and V by 9 bases; bases with no gene match: 3. The CDR3 loop reads CAIGLAGLYNEQFF. CDR3 bases: TGTGCCATTGGACTAGCGGGGCTCTACAATGAGCAGTTCTTC.

In this sample, this clonotype turned up a few times. J is TRBJ2-6 and V is TRBV4-1, with 8 bases fitting TRBD1. The CDR3 runs to 16 residues. The germline gives CDR1 MGHRA, CDR2 YSYEKL. The junction had 6 bases not matched to a gene; V was cut back by 4 bases and J by 4 bases. The CDR3 coding sequence is TGCGCCAGCAGCCTTCATAGGACAGGGGGGGCCAACGTCCTGACTTTC. This encodes CASSLHRTGGANVLTF.

This chain connects TRBV20-1 to TRBJ2-1; D possibly uses TRBD1 or TRBD2 (5 bases each). With 0 bases removed from V and 2 bases from J, the gap between germline ends came to 20 bases. Germline V gives CDR1 DFQATT, CDR2 SNEGSKA (reference sequence). The CDR3 extends over 18 amino acids. The chain's CDR3 is CSARDGFGDLLTYNEQFF. Here the CDR3 DNA reads TGCAGTGCTAGAGATGGATTCGGGGACCTCCTAACCTACAATGAGCAGTTCTTC.

The chain recombines TRBV3-1 with TRBJ2-2; 7 bases line up with TRBD2. V dropped 3 bases and J dropped 1; count of bases not matched to a gene: 2. Germline values: CDR1 LGHDT, CDR2 YNNKEL (reference sequence). This CDR3 has 15 amino acids. CDR3 residues: CASSQGGRNTGELFF. CDR3 DNA sequence: TGTGCCAGCAGCCAGGGGGGGAGGAACACCGGGGAGCTGTTTTTT.